Detailed here is one TCR beta chain. The data stem from a study of cytomegalovirus exposure and HLA in healthy donors. Whole-study context: Of the donors genotyped, some 400 in all, less than 90% fell in the Caucasian-associated ancestry cluster.

Primers for the PCR totalled 60 Vbeta and 13 Jbeta. The data were produced by immunoSEQ multiplex PCR, yet TCRdb's version contains in-frame clones alone and is incomplete. Here the sample spans about 92,000 clones, 81% being singletons. Germline V lookup: CDR1 SGHNT, CDR2 YYREEE (reference sequence). There are 15 residues in the CDR3. Trimming at V came to 2 bases and at J to 4 bases, leaving 9 bases not matched to a gene. The sample comprised PBMCs. J is TRBJ2-7 and V is TRBV5-4, with 7 bases aligning to TRBD2. The sequence derives from a girl aged 2-10 years in good health and CMV-seropositive. CDR3 in DNA: TGTGCCAGCAGCTTAGGGTTAAGCGGGGCATACGAGCAGTACTTC. Translated, it gives CASSLGLSGAYEQYF.